This T cell receptor (beta chain) derives from a study of human T cells and chemical hapten exposure. Study-wide background: Alopecia areata, totalis and universalis patients, mostly female, were included.

The time point here: patch test 2, 6 weeks after DPC sensitization. The treatment here: therapeutic diphenylcyclopropenone sensitization with weekly scalp DPC. Germline V gene sequence: CDR1 MNHEY, CDR2 SMNVEV (reference sequence). The ends were cut back, 0 bases at V and 0 bases at J, with 8 bases in the middle. This CDR3 is built from 15 residues. TCRdb passed the RACE reads through MiXCR, listing each CDR3 protein once. The sample contains 95,000 or so distinct CDR3 sequences, about an eighth of which appear only once. Comment on this clonotype: Its specificity is not known.

The study's findings and limits: TCRs at high frequency, those above 1 in 1000, did not change with DPC sensitization. The study found expanded TCRs formed significantly more large CDR3 similarity clusters than controls.

Sequences were derived from whole blood, sampled in connection with sensitization to the hapten diphenylcyclopropenone (DPC). The sequence came from a woman in her forties with alopecia areata. Some clones in this sample may be carry-over from other donors' samples. The chain couples TRBV27 to TRBJ1-1, with D perhaps TRBD1 (5 bases). The CDR3, as DNA: TGTGCCAGCAGTTTATCGAGGGGCTTGAACACTGAAGCTTTCTTT. The encoded protein is CASSLSRGLNTEAFF.